This entry features one TCR beta chain sequence. Its specificity is unknown. This entry belongs to a study of neoadjuvant nivolumab and ipilimumab in lung cancer. Looking at the study overall: Nivolumab 3 mg/kg was given days 1, 15 and 29, plus ipilimumab 1 mg/kg day 1 in combination.

Overall study results and limits: TCR richness and clonality were higher in tumors than adjacent uninvolved lung. Blood richness before therapy tracked richness in tumors resected after neoadjuvant therapy.

The length of the CDR3 is 20 residues. The germline gives CDR1 SGHNT, CDR2 YENEEA. J was trimmed by 3 bases and V by 4 bases; bases with no gene match: 24. Produced via immunoSEQ multiplex PCR; TCRdb's table is partial and in-frame only. This table has about 38,000 clones, 89% appearing once. This TCR derives from an adult with non-small cell lung cancer. The sample in question was peripheral blood, obtained before neoadjuvant nivolumab, alone or with ipilimumab. The chain employs TRBV11-3 and TRBJ2-7, with 7 positions matching TRBD1. CDR3 region: CASSYLITVTKQGRFYEQYF. For the CDR3, the DNA is TGTGCCAGCAGCTACTTAATAACCGTCACGAAACAGGGGAGATTCTACGAGCAGTACTTC.